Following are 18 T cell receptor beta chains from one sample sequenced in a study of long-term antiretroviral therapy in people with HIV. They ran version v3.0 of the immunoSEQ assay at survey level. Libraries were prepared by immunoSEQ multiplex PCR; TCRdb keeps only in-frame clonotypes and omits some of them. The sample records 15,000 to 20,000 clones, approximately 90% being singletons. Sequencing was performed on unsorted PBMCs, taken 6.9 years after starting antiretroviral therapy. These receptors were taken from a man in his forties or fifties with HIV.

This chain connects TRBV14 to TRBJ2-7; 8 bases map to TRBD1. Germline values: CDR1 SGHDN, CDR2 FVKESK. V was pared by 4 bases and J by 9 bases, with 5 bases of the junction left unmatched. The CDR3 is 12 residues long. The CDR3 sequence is CASSRQGLGQYF. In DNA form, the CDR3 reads TGTGCCAGCAGCCGACAGGGGTTAGGGCAGTACTTC. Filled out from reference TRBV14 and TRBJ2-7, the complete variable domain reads EAGVTQFPSHSVIEKGQTVTLRCDPISGHDNLYWYRRVMGKEIKFLLHFVKESKQDESGMPNNRFLAERTGGTYSTLKVQPAELEDSGVYFCASSRQGLGQYFGPGTRLTVT.

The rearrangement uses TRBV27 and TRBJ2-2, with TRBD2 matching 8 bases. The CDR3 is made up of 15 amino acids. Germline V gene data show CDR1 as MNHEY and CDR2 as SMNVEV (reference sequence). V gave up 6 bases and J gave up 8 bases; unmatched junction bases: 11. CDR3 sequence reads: CASSFTSGGLGELFF. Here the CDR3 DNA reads TGTGCCAGCAGCTTCACTAGCGGTGGTTTGGGGGAGCTGTTTTTT.

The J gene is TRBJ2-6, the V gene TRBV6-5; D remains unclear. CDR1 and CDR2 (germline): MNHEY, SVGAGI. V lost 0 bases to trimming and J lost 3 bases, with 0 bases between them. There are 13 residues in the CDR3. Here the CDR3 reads CASSYSGANVLTF. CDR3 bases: TGTGCCAGCAGTTACTCTGGGGCCAACGTCCTGACTTTC.

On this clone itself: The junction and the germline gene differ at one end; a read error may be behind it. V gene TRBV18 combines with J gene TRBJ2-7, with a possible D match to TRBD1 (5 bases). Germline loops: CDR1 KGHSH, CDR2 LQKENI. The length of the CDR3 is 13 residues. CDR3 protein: CASSPSQGSTVRF. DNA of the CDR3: TGTGCCAGCTCACCAAGTCAGGGTTCCACCGTCCGCTTC.

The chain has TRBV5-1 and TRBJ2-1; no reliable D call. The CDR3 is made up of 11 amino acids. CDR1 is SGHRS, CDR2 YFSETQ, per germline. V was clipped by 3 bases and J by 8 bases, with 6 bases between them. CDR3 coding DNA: TGCGCCAGCAGCTGGTCGGATGAGCAGTTCTTC. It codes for CASSWSDEQFF. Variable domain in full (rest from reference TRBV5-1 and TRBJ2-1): KAGVTQTPRYLIKTRGQQVTLSCSPISGHRSVSWYQQTPGQGLQFLFEYFSETQRNKGNFPGRFSGRQFSNSRSEMNVSTLELGDSALYLCASSWSDEQFFGPGTRLTVL.

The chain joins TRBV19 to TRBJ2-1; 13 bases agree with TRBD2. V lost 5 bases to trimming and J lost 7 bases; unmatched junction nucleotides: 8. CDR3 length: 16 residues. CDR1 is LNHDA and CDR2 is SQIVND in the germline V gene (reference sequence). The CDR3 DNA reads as TGTGCCAGTAGTTACCCGGGACTAGCGGGATCAAATGAGCAGTTCTTC. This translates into CASSYPGLAGSNEQFF.

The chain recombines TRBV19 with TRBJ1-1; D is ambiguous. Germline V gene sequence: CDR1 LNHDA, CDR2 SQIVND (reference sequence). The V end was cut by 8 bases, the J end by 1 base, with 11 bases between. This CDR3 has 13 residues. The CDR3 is CASDARRNTEAFF. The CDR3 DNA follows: TGTGCCAGTGACGCTCGACGGAACACTGAAGCTTTCTTT.

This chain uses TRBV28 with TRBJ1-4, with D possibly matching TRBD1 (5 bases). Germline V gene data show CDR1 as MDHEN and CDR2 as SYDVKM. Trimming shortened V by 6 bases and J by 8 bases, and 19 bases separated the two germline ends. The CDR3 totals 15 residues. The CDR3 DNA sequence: TGTGCCAGCAGGCCCGCAGGGAATATTATGGAAAAACTGTTTTTT. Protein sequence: CASRPAGNIMEKLFF.

The CDR3 sequence is CASSRGTVGPPILFF. The CDR3 region has the DNA TGCGCCAGCAGCCGCGGGACAGTCGGACCCCCTATACTGTTTTTT. The chain is built from TRBV4-1 and TRBJ1-4, with TRBD1 matching 7 bases. Germline CDR1 reads MGHRA; CDR2 reads YSYEKL. V lost 4 bases and J lost 13; bases outside the gene matches: 15. The CDR3 runs 15 residues.

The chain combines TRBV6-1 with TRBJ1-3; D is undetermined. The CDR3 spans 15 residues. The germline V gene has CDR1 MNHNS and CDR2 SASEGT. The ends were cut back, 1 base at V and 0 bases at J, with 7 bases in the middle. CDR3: CASSEGWGSGNTIYF. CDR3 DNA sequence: TGTGCCAGCAGTGAAGGATGGGGCTCTGGAAACACCATATATTTT.

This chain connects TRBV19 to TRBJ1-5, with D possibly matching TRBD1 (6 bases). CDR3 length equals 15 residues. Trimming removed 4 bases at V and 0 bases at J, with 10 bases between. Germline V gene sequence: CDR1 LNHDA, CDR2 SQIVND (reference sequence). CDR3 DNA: TGTGCCAGTAGTACCCGGACAGATAGCAATCAGCCCCAGCATTTT. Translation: CASSTRTDSNQPQHF. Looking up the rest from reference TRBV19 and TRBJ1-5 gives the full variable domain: DGGITQSPKYLFRKEGQNVTLSCEQNLNHDAMYWYRQDPGQGLRLIYYSQIVNDFQKGDIAEGYSVSREKKESFPLTVTSAQKNPTAFYLCASSTRTDSNQPQHFGDGTRLSIL.

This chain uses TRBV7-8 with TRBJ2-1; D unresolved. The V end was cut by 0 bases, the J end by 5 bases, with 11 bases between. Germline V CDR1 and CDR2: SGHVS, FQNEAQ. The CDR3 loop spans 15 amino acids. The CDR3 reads CASSLAHRLHNEQFF. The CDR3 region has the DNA TGTGCCAGCAGCTTAGCGCACAGACTCCACAATGAGCAGTTCTTC. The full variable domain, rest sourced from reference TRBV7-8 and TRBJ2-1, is GAGVSQSPRYKVAKRGQDVALRCDPISGHVSLFWYQQALGQGPEFLTYFQNEAQLDKSGLPSDRFFAERPEGSVSTLKIQRTQQEDSAVYLCASSLAHRLHNEQFFGPGTRLTVL.

DNA of the CDR3: TGCGCCAGCAGCCCAGTGGCAGGGTCGGGCGAGCAGTACTTC. Translated: CASSPVAGSGEQYF. This chain uses TRBV4-1 with TRBJ2-7, with TRBD1 as a possible D gene (5 bases). Per the germline V gene, CDR1 is MGHRA and CDR2 is YSYEKL. This CDR3 comprises 14 residues. Trimming pared 4 bases from V and 6 bases from J, leaving 16 bases between.

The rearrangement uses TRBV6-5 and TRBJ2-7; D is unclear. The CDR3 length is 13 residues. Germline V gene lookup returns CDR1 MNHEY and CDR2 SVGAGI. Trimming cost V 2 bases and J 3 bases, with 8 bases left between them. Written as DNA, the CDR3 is TGTGCCAGCAGTTACCGCCAATTCTACGAGCAGTACTTC. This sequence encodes CASSYRQFYEQYF.

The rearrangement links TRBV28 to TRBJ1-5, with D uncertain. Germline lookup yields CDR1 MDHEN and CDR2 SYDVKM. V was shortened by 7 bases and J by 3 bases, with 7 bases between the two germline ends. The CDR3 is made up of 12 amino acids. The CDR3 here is CASKENNQPQHF. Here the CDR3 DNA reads TGTGCCAGCAAGGAGAACAATCAGCCCCAGCATTTT.

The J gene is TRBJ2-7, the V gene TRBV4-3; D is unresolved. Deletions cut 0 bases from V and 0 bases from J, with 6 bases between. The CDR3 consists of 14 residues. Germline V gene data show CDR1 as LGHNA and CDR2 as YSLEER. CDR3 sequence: CASSQDRGSYEQYF. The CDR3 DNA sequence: TGCGCCAGCAGCCAAGATCGCGGCTCCTACGAGCAGTACTTC.

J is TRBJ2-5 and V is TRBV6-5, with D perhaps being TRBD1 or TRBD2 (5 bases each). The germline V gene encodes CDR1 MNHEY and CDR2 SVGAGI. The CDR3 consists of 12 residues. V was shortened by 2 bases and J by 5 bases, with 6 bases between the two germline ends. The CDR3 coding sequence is TGTGCCAGCAGTTACGAGGGGGAGACCCAGTACTTC. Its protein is CASSYEGETQYF.

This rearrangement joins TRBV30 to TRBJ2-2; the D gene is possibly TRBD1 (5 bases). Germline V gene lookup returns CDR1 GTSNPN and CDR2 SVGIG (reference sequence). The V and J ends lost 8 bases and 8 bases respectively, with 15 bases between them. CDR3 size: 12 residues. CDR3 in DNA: TGTGCCCATGGTTGGGGCCAGGGGGAGCTGTTTTTT. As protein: CAHGWGQGELFF.